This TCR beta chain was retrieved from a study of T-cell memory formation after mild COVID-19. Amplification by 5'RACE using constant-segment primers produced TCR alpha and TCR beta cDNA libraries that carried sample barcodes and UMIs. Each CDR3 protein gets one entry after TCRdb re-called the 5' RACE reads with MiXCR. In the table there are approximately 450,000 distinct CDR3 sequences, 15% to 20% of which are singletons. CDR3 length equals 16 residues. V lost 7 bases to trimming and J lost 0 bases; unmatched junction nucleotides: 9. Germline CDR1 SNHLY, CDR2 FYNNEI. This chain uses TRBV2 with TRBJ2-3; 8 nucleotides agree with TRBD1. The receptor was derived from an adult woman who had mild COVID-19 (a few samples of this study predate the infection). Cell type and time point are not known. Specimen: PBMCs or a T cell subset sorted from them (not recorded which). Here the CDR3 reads CASIGTGEHSTDTQYF. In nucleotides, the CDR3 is TGTGCCAGCATCGGGACAGGCGAACATAGCACAGATACGCAGTATTTT. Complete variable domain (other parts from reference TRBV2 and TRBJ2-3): EPEVTQTPSHQVTQMGQEVILRCVPISNHLYFYWYRQILGQKVEFLVSFYNNEISEKSEIFDDQFSVERPDGSNFTLKIRSTKLEDSAMYFCASIGTGEHSTDTQYFGPGTRLTVL.